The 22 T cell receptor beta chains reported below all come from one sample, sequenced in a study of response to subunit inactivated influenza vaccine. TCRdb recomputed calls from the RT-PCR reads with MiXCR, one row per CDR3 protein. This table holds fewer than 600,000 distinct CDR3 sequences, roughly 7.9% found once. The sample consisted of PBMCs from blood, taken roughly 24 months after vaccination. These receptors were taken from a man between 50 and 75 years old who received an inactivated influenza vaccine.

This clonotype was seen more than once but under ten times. DNA of the CDR3: TGCAGTGCTAGAGATCGGAATACCCTTGGAAACACCATATATTTT. Translating it yields CSARDRNTLGNTIYF. The genes are TRBV20-1 and TRBJ1-3; D remains ambiguous. Germline loops: CDR1 DFQATT, CDR2 SNEGSKA (reference sequence). This CDR3 comprises 15 residues. Between the trimmed V and J ends, which lost 0 bases and 3 bases, there was a span of 12 bases.

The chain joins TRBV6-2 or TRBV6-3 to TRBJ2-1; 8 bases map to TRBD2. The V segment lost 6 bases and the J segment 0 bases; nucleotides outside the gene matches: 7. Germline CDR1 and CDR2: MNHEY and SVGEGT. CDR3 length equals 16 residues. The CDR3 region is CASRRYSGISYNEQFF. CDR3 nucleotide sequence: TGTGCCAGCAGGCGTTATAGCGGGATCTCCTACAATGAGCAGTTCTTC.

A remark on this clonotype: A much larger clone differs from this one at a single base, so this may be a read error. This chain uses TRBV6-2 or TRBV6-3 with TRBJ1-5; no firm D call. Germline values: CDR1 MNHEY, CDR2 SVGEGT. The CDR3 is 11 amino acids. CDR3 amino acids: CAISSWESQHF. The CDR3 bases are TGTGCCATCAGTTCTTGGGAGTCCCAGCATTTT.

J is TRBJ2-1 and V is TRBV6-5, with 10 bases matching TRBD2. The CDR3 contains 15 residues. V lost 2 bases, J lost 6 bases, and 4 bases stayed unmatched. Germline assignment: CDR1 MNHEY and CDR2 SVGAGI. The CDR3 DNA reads TGTGCCAGCAGTTACATGGGACTAGCGAGCAATGAGCAGTTCTTC. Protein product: CASSYMGLASNEQFF.

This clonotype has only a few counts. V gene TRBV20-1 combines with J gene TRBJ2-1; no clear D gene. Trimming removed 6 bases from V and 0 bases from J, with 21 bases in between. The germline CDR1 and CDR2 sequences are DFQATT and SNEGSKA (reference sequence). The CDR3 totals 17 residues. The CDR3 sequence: CSAHVSGWPFSYNEQFF. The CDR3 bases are TGCAGTGCCCACGTAAGTGGCTGGCCCTTCTCCTACAATGAGCAGTTCTTC.

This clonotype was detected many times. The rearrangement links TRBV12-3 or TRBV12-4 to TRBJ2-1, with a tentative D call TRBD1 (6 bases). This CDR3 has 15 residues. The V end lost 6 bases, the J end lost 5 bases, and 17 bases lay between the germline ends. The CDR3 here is CASRELGGRNNEQFF. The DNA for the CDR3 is TGTGCCAGCAGGGAACTAGGGGGTCGAAACAATGAGCAGTTCTTC.

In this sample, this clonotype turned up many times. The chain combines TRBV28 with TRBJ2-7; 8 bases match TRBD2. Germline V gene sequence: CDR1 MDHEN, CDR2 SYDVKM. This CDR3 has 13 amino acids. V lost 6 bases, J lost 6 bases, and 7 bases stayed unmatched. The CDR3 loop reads CASSLSAGGEQYF. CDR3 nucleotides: TGTGCCAGCAGCCTTAGCGCGGGGGGCGAGCAGTACTTC.

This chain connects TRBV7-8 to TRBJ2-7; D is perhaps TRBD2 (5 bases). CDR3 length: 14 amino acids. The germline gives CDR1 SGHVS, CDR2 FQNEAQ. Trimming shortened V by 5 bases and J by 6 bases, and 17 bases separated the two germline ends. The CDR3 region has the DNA TGTGCCAGCAGCGGAATACACGGGGAACGCGAGCAGTACTTC. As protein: CASSGIHGEREQYF.

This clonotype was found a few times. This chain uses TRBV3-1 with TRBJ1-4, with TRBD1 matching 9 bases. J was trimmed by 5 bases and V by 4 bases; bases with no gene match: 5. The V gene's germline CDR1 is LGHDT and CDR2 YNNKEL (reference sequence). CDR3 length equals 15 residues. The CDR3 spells CASSPTGGVNEKLFF. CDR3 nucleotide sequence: TGTGCCAGCAGCCCTACAGGGGGCGTAAATGAAAAACTGTTTTTT.

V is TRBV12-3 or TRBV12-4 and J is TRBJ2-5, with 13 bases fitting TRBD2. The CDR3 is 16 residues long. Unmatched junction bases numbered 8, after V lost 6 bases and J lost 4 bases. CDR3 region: CASRLLAGGRGETQYF. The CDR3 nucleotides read TGTGCCAGCAGGTTACTAGCGGGGGGGCGTGGAGAGACCCAGTACTTC.

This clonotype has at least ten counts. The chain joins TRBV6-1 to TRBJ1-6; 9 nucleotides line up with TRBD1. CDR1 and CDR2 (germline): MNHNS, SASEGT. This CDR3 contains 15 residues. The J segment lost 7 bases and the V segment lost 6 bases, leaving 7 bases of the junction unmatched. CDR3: CASSPPGQGNSPLHF. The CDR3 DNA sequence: TGTGCCAGCAGCCCTCCTGGACAGGGGAATTCACCCCTCCACTTT.

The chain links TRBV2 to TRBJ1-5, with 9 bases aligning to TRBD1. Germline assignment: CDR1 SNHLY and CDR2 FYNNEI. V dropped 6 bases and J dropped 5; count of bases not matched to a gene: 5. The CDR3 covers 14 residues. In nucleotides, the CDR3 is TGTGCCAGCAGACCACAGGGGGCCTATCAGCCCCAGCATTTT. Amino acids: CASRPQGAYQPQHF.

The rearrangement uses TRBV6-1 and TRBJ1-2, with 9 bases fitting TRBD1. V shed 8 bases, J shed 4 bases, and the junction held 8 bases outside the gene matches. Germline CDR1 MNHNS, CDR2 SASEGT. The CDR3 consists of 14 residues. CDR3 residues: CASLLDRGGYGYTF. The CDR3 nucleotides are TGTGCCAGCCTCTTGGACAGGGGTGGCTATGGCTACACCTTC.

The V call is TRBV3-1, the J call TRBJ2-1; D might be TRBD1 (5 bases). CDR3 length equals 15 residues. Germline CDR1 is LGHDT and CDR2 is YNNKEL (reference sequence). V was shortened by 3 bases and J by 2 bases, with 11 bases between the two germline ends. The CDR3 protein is CASSHRERPYNEQFF. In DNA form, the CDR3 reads TGTGCCAGCAGCCACAGGGAACGGCCCTACAATGAGCAGTTCTTC.

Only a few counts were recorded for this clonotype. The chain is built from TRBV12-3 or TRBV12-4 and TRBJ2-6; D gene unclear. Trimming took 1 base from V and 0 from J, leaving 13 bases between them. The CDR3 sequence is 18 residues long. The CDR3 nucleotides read TGTGCCAGCAGTTTAGGCGTACAGTTCCGCTCTGGGGCCAACGTCCTGACTTTC. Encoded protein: CASSLGVQFRSGANVLTF.

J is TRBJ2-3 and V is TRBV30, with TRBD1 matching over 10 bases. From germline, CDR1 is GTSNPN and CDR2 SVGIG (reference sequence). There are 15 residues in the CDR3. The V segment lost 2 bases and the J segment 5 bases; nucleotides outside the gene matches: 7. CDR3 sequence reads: CAWSFGTGDVDTQYF. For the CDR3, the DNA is TGTGCCTGGAGTTTCGGGACAGGGGATGTAGATACGCAGTATTTT.

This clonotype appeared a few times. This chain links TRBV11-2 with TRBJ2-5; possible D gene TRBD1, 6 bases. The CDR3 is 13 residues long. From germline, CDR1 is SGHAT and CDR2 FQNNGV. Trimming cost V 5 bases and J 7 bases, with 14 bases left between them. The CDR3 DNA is TGTGCCAGCAGCCTGAGGGGACATGGGACCCAGTACTTC. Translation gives CASSLRGHGTQYF.

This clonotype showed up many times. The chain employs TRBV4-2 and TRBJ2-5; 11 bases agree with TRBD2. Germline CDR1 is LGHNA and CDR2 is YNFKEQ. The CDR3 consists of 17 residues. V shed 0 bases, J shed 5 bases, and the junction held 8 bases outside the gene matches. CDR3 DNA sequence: TGTGCCAGCAGCCAAGAGTTAGCGGGGGGGTCCTGGGAGACCCAGTACTTC. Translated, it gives CASSQELAGGSWETQYF.

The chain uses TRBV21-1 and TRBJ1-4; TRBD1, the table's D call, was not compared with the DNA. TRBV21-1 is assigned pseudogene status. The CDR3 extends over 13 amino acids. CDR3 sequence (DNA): TGTGCCAGCGGTGAGGGGATGCGAGAAAAACTGTTTTTT. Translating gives CASGEGMREKLFF.

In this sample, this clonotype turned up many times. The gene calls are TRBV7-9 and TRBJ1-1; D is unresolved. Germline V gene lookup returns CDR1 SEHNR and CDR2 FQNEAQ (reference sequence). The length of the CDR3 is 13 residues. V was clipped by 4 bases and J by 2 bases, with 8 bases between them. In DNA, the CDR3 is TGTGCCAGCAGCTCCCACGGAAACACTGAAGCTTTCTTT. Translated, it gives CASSSHGNTEAFF.

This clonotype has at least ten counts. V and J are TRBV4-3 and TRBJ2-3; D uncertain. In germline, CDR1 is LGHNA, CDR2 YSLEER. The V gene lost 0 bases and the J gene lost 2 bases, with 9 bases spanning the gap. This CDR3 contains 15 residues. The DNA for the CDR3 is TGCGCCAGCAGCCAAGAGGGATCCCTCACAGATACGCAGTATTTT. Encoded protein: CASSQEGSLTDTQYF.

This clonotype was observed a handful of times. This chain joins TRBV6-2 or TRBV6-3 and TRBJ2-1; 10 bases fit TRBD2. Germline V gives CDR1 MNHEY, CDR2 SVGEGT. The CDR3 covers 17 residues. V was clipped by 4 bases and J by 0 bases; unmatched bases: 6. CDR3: CASSSRTSGSSYNEQFF. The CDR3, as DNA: TGTGCCAGCAGTTCCCGGACTAGCGGAAGCTCCTACAATGAGCAGTTCTTC.